The next 5 T cell receptor beta chains were all read from a single sample in a study of shared clonotypes between healthy human individuals. The repertoire was sequenced with immunoSEQ multiplex PCR; TCRdb's copy has only in-frame clones and lacks some. The data contain some 500,000 clones, 90% to 96% of them seen just once; the ten biggest clones take up approximately 0.067%. The sample consisted of naive CD4+ T cells sorted from blood. Subset of the sample: CD45RA+ positively selected. These receptors were taken from a woman aged 30 to 39 in good health.

This chain connects TRBV5-1 to TRBJ2-7, with D possibly being TRBD2 (6 bases). The V and J ends lost 1 base and 7 bases respectively, with 12 bases between them. Germline V gene data show CDR1 as SGHRS and CDR2 as YFSETQ. CDR3 length: 13 residues. The CDR3 region is CASSLFGGWEQYF. The CDR3 coding sequence is TGCGCCAGCAGCTTGTTTGGGGGGTGGGAGCAGTACTTC. Using reference TRBV5-1 and TRBJ2-7 for the parts outside the CDR3, the full variable domain is KAGVTQTPRYLIKTRGQQVTLSCSPISGHRSVSWYQQTPGQGLQFLFEYFSETQRNKGNFPGRFSGRQFSNSRSEMNVSTLELGDSALYLCASSLFGGWEQYFGPGTRLTVT.

The chain couples TRBV19 to TRBJ1-2, with a possible D match to TRBD1 (6 bases). Germline V CDR1 and CDR2: LNHDA, SQIVND (reference sequence). The CDR3 covers 14 residues. V was pared by 6 bases and J by 5 bases, with 16 bases between. In DNA, the CDR3 is TGTGCCAGTAGCCATGGCGGACAGACTTATGGCTACACCTTC. This translates into CASSHGGQTYGYTF.

This clone appeared once. The rearrangement joins TRBV7-2 to TRBJ2-2, with 11 bases identical to TRBD2. Germline CDR1 and CDR2: SGHTA and FQGNSA. The J segment lost 0 bases and the V segment lost 1 base, leaving 4 bases of the junction unmatched. CDR3 length equals 18 residues. DNA of the CDR3: TGTGCCAGCAGCTTAGTCCTAGCGGGGGGTACGAACACCGGGGAGCTGTTTTTT. Amino acids: CASSLVLAGGTNTGELFF.

The rearrangement uses TRBV4-1 and TRBJ1-2; TRBD1 matches at 7 bases. After removal of 0 bases from V and 4 bases from J, the junction contained 14 bases not matched to a gene. The germline CDR1 and CDR2 sequences are MGHRA and YSYEKL. The CDR3 extends over 18 amino acids. In nucleotides, the CDR3 is TGCGCCAGCAGCCAAGATCGGGCAAACCGGGACAGTCGCTATGGCTACACCTTC. It translates to CASSQDRANRDSRYGYTF.

The chain joins TRBV2 to TRBJ1-1; D call uncertain. The CDR3 runs 13 residues. The V gene lost 0 bases and the J gene lost 9 bases, with 11 bases spanning the gap. The germline V gene encodes CDR1 SNHLY and CDR2 FYNNEI. Here the CDR3 reads CASSEAPAGKAFF. DNA for the CDR3: TGTGCCAGCAGTGAAGCGCCGGCGGGGAAAGCTTTCTTT.